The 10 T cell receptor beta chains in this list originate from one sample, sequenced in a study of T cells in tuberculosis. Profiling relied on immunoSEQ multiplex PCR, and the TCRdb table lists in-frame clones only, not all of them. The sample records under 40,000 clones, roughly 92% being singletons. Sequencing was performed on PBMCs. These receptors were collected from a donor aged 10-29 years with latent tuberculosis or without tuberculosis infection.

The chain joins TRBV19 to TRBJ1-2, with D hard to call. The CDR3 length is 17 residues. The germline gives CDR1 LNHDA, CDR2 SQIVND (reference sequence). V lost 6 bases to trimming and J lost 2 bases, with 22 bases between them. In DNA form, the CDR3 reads TGTGCCAGTAGGGTTTTACGAGGTGAAGAGGGAAACTATGGCTACACCTTC. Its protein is CASRVLRGEEGNYGYTF.

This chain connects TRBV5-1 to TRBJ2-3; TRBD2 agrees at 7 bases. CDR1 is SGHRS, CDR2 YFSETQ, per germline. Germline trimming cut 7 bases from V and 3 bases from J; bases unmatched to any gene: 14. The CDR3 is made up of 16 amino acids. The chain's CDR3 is CASCYAGLGGTDTQYF. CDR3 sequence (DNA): TGCGCCAGCTGCTACGCAGGTCTGGGAGGGACAGATACGCAGTATTTT.

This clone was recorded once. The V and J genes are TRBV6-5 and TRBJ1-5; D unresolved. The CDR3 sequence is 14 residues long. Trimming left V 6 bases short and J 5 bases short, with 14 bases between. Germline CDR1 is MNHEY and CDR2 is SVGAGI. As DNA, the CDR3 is TGTGCCAGCAGCCCCGAGCGGGGATATCAGCCCCAGCATTTT. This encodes CASSPERGYQPQHF.

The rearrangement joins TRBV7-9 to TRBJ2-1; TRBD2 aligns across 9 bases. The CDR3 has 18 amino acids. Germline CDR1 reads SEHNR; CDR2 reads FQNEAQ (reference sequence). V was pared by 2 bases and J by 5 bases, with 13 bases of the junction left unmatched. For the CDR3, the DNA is TGTGCCAGCAGCTTACGCCGAGGGGCTAGCGGGGAGCACAATGAGCAGTTCTTC. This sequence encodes CASSLRRGASGEHNEQFF.

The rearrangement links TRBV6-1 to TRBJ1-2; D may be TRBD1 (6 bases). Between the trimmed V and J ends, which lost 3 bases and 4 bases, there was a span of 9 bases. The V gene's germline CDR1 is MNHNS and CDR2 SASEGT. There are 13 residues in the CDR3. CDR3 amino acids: CASSDGGLYGYTF. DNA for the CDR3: TGTGCCAGCAGTGACGGGGGGCTCTATGGCTACACCTTC.

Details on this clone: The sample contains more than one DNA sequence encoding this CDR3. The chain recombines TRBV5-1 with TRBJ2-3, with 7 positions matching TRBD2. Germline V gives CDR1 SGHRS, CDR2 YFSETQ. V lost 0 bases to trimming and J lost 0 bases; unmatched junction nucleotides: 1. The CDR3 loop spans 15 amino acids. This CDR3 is CASSLELASTDTQYF. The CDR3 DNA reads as TGCGCCAGCAGCTTGGAACTAGCGAGCACAGATACGCAGTATTTT.

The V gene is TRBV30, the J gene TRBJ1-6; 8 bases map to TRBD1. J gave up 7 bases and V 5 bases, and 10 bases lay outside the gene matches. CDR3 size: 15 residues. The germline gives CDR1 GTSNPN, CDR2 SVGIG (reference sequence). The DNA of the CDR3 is TGTGCCTGGGGCCCGGGGACAGGCGGGAATTCACCCCTCCACTTT. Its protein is CAWGPGTGGNSPLHF.

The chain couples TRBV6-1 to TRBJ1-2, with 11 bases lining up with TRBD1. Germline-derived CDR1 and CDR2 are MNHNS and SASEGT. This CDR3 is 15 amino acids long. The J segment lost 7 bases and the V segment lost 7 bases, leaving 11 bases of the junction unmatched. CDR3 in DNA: TGTGCCAGCACCTACGGTGGACAGGGGGCTTCTGGCTACACCTTC. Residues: CASTYGGQGASGYTF.

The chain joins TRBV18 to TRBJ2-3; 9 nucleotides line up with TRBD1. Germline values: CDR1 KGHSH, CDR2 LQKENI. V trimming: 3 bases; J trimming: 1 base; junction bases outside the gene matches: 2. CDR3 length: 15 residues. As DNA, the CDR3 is TGTGCCAGCTCACCGGGACAGGGAGGCACAGATACGCAGTATTTT. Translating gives CASSPGQGGTDTQYF.

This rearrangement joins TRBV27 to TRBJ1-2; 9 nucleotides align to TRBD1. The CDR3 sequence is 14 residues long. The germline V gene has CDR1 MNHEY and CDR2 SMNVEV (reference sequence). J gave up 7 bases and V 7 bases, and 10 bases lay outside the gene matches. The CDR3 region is CASTPGTGSLGYTF. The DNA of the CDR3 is TGTGCCAGCACCCCCGGGACAGGGTCCCTTGGCTACACCTTC.